Listed below are T cell receptor beta chains from one sample, sequenced in a study of Graves' ophthalmopathy and Graves' hyperthyroidism. TCRdb itself ran the multiplex PCR reads through MiXCR, one entry per CDR3 protein. The sample holds 900,000 to 1,200,000 distinct CDR3 sequences, about two fifths seen once. The sequencing sample was made of peripheral blood or thyroid tissue (not recorded which). These receptors all come from an adult man with Graves' hyperthyroidism. The CDR3 runs from the conserved cysteine through the conserved F or W. The D gene is left open where the match is weak. Rows give clone size only sometimes, using once, few, many, or a class for an expanded clone.

>TRBJ1-2|.|.|17|TRBV2
CASKKADQTELNYGYTF
TGTGCCAGCAAAAAAGCGGACCAGACAGAATTAAACTATGGCTACACCTTC
>TRBJ1-2|.|few|13|TRBV30
CAWSGEASYGYTF
TGTGCCTGGAGTGGTGAAGCGAGCTATGGCTACACCTTC
>TRBJ2-2|.|.|16|TRBV10-3
CAIRSHRVTNTGELFF
TGTGCCATCAGGAGCCACAGGGTAACGAACACCGGGGAGCTGTTTTTT
>TRBJ1-5|.|many|15|TRBV15
CATGKGSGHNQPQHF
TGTGCCACCGGAAAAGGGAGTGGGCACAATCAGCCCCAGCATTTT
>TRBJ1-5|TRBD1|many|13|TRBV10-2
CASSKTGEQPQHF
TGCGCCAGCAGCAAAACAGGGGAACAGCCCCAGCATTTT
>TRBJ1-6|TRBD1|.|15|TRBV3-1
CASSPGQGAESPLHF
TGTGCCAGCAGCCCGGGACAGGGGGCTGAATCACCCCTCCACTTT
>TRBJ2-7|TRBD1|many|14|TRBV6-2/TRBV6-3
CASSSTGGRYEQYF
TGTGCCAGCAGTTCGACAGGGGGCCGGTACGAGCAGTACTTC
>TRBJ1-1|.|many|12|TRBV29-1
CSVVTPTGEAFF
TGCAGCGTTGTTACTCCCACAGGGGAAGCTTTCTTT
>TRBJ2-2|.|few|14|TRBV5-1
CASSMDVNTGELFF
TGCGCCAGCAGCATGGACGTAAACACCGGGGAGCTGTTTTTT
>TRBJ1-6|.|many|15|TRBV2
CASSVGGRNNSPLHF
TGTGCCAGCAGTGTTGGGGGGAGAAATAATTCACCCCTCCACTTT
>TRBJ1-2|.|once|14|TRBV7-6
CASSLGGGVYGYTF
TGTGCCAGCAGCCTGGGTGGGGGCGTCTATGGCTACACCTTC
>TRBJ1-2|.|.|14|TRBV7-3
CASSLEPGYYGYTF
TGTGCCAGCAGCCTAGAGCCCGGGTACTATGGCTACACCTTC
>TRBJ1-5|TRBD1|few|15|TRBV7-2
CASSFGTGRNQPQHF
TGTGCCAGCAGCTTCGGGACAGGGCGAAATCAGCCCCAGCATTTT
>TRBJ1-1|.|.|10|TRBV29-1
CSVSGPEAFF
TGCAGCGTTTCAGGGCCTGAAGCTTTCTTT
>TRBJ2-5|.|few|14|TRBV19
CASSIGGSRETQYF
TGTGCCAGTAGTATCGGTGGTAGCAGGGAGACCCAGTACTTC